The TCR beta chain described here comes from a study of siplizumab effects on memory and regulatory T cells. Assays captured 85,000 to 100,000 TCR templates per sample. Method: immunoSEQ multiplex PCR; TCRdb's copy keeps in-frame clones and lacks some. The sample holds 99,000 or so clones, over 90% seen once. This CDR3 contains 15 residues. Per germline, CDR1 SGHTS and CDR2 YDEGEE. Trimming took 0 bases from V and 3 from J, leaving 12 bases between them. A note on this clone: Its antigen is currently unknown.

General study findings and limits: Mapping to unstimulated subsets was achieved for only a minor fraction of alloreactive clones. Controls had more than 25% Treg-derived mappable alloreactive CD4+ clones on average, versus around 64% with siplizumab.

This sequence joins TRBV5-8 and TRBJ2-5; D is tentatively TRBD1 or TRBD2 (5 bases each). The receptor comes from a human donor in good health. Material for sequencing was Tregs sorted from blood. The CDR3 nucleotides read TGTGCCAGCAGCTTGGAGGGACGGGCAAAAGAGACCCAGTACTTC. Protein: CASSLEGRAKETQYF.